The 20 T cell receptor beta chains below were found in one sample sequenced in a study of blood T cell repertoires in COVID-19. The assay was immunoSEQ multiplex PCR, and TCRdb's table has in-frame clones only and misses some. This sample carries about 180,000 clones, approximately 86% of them seen once, and the ten largest clones take roughly 2.9%. Material for sequencing was peripheral blood. The receptors shown here come from a woman between 25 and 40 years old with active or convalescent COVID-19.

The chain links TRBV7-8 to TRBJ1-1; TRBD1 might be the D (6 bases). CDR3 length: 14 amino acids. Germline CDR1 is SGHVS and CDR2 is FQNEAQ. V lost 6 bases to trimming and J lost 6 bases, with 17 bases between them. CDR3: CASRVTAGVAEAFF. The CDR3 region has the DNA TGTGCCAGCAGAGTAACTGCAGGGGTCGCTGAAGCTTTCTTT.

J is TRBJ2-7 and V is TRBV18; TRBD1 matches at 7 bases. Germline V gives CDR1 KGHSH, CDR2 LQKENI. Germline trimming cut 2 bases from V and 6 bases from J; bases unmatched to any gene: 4. This CDR3 has 13 residues. CDR3 sequence: CASSPADRFEQYF. In nucleotides, the CDR3 is TGTGCCAGCTCACCAGCGGACAGGTTCGAGCAGTACTTC.

The chain employs TRBV15 and TRBJ1-1; 7 positions match TRBD1. The CDR3 runs 15 residues. Germline V lookup: CDR1 LNHNV, CDR2 YYDKDF (reference sequence). The trim removed 1 base at V and 3 bases at J, leaving 5 bases unmatched. The CDR3 region has the DNA TGTGCCACCAGCAGAGGTAACAGGGGAGACACTGAAGCTTTCTTT. As protein: CATSRGNRGDTEAFF.

V and J are TRBV7-2 and TRBJ2-7; 12 bases align to TRBD1. The CDR3 has 17 residues. The germline V gene has CDR1 SGHTA and CDR2 FQGNSA. Germline trimming cut 5 bases from V and 4 bases from J; bases unmatched to any gene: 12. CDR3 nucleotide sequence: TGTGCCAGCAGCCGCACCGGGGGACAGGGGGCAATTTACGAGCAGTACTTC. Protein sequence: CASSRTGGQGAIYEQYF.

The CDR3 reads CASSLTVNYGYTF. The CDR3 DNA sequence: TGTGCCAGCAGTTTGACAGTTAACTATGGCTACACCTTC. This sequence joins TRBV27 and TRBJ1-2, with a tentative D call TRBD1 (5 bases). The CDR3 runs to 13 residues. V was trimmed by 3 bases and J by 1 base, leaving 6 bases between them. Germline-derived CDR1 and CDR2 are MNHEY and SMNVEV (reference sequence).

V and J are TRBV5-6 and TRBJ2-1, with no clear D. Per germline, CDR1 SGHDT and CDR2 YYEEEE. The CDR3 runs 15 residues. The germline V and J ends were trimmed by 0 bases and 1 base, with 8 bases remaining between them. CDR3 loop: CASSLGGTSYNEQFF. In DNA, the CDR3 is TGTGCCAGCAGCTTGGGAGGTACTTCCTACAATGAGCAGTTCTTC. The full variable domain, in which reference TRBV5-6 and TRBJ2-1 provide the parts outside the CDR3, is DAGVTQSPTHLIKTRGQQVTLRCSPKSGHDTVSWYQQALGQGPQFIFQYYEEEERQRGNFPDRFSGHQFPNYSSELNVNALLLGDSALYLCASSLGGTSYNEQFFGPGTRLTVL.

The chain has TRBV12-3 or TRBV12-4 and TRBJ1-1, with D possibly being TRBD1 (5 bases). V dropped 5 bases and J dropped 7 bases, with 14 bases sitting between them. CDR3 length: 13 residues. CDR3 DNA: TGTGCCAGCAGTCAGGACACCCTAAGTGAAGCTTTCTTT. Translating it yields CASSQDTLSEAFF.

In this sample, this clone turned up once. The CDR3 coding sequence is TGCGCCGTCAAGGATTGGGGGGGCACAGATACGCAGTATTTT. Translation gives CAVKDWGGTDTQYF. The chain combines TRBV10-2 with TRBJ2-3, with D possibly matching TRBD2 (6 bases). The V and J ends lost 11 bases and 1 base respectively, with 16 bases between them. Germline V gene sequence: CDR1 WSHSY, CDR2 SAAADI. The CDR3 has 14 residues.

The chain joins TRBV5-4 to TRBJ2-7, with 7 bases identical to TRBD1. The CDR3 runs 13 residues. Germline V CDR1 and CDR2: SGHNT, YYREEE (reference sequence). Trimming took 2 bases from V and 5 from J; bases not matched to a gene: 4. CDR3 nucleotides: TGTGCCAGCAGCTTAGGGCAGGGGGACGAGCAGTACTTC. Residues: CASSLGQGDEQYF.

The chain carries TRBV6-5 and TRBJ1-3; tentatively, D is TRBD1 (5 bases). The V end lost 2 bases, the J end lost 1 base, and 6 bases lay between the germline ends. This CDR3 has 14 residues. CDR1 is MNHEY and CDR2 is SVGAGI in the germline V gene. The CDR3 DNA sequence: TGTGCCAGCAGTTACAGGGGATCTGGAAACACCATATATTTT. The encoded protein is CASSYRGSGNTIYF.

This chain uses TRBV6-4 with TRBJ2-2; a possible D gene is TRBD1 (6 bases). V shed 4 bases and J shed 4 bases, with 10 bases lying between them. The CDR3 totals 14 residues. The germline V gene has CDR1 MRHNA and CDR2 SNTAGT. CDR3 DNA: TGTGCCAGCAGTGCCGAGGACAGCACCGGGGAGCTGTTTTTT. This sequence encodes CASSAEDSTGELFF.

V gene TRBV10-1 combines with J gene TRBJ2-3; the match to TRBD1 covers 10 bases. The CDR3 length is 15 residues. The V gene end was trimmed by 5 bases and the J gene end by 3 bases; junction bases not matched to a gene: 5. Germline V gene data show CDR1 as WNHNN and CDR2 as SYGVQD (reference sequence). As DNA, the CDR3 is TGCGCCAGCAGTTGGACAGGGGGTACAACAGATACGCAGTATTTT. Its protein is CASSWTGGTTDTQYF.

This sequence joins TRBV3-1 (or the pseudogene TRBV3-2) and TRBJ1-2; weak D call: TRBD1 (6 bases). Looked up from germline, CDR1 is LGHDT and CDR2 is YNNKEL (reference sequence). This CDR3 has 14 residues. Trimming took off 3 bases at V and 7 bases at J, with 15 bases between the two ends. The CDR3 DNA is TGTGCCAGCAGCCAGGTGACGAGGGGGGGTGGCTACACCTTC. Its protein product is CASSQVTRGGGYTF.

The V gene is TRBV9, the J gene TRBJ1-2; 7 bases map to TRBD1. V trimming: 4 bases; J trimming: 0 bases; junction bases outside the gene matches: 9. This CDR3 spans 16 amino acids. CDR1 and CDR2 from the germline V gene are SGDLS and YYNGEE. The CDR3 nucleotides are TGTGCCAGCAGCTCAGGGGGACAGTCTTCTAACTATGGCTACACCTTC. Translating it yields CASSSGGQSSNYGYTF.

The chain combines TRBV28 with TRBJ2-1; perhaps TRBD2 as D (5 bases). The V end was cut by 6 bases, the J end by 3 bases, with 15 bases between. This CDR3 has 15 amino acids. The germline CDR1 and CDR2 sequences are MDHEN and SYDVKM. The CDR3 DNA sequence: TGTGCCAGCAGCCTACTCACTAGGAGCTACAATGAGCAGTTCTTC. Translating gives CASSLLTRSYNEQFF.

This clone has only one observation. V is TRBV3-1 (or the pseudogene TRBV3-2) and J is TRBJ1-2; D is uncertain. Trimming cost V 0 bases and J 8 bases, with 13 bases left between them. CDR1 and CDR2 from the germline V gene are LGHDT and YNNKEL (reference sequence). The CDR3 consists of 14 residues. CDR3 sequence: CASSQDMRGPGYTF. CDR3 DNA: TGTGCCAGCAGCCAAGATATGAGAGGGCCCGGCTACACCTTC.

DNA of the CDR3: TGTGCCAGCAGTGGGGGACTAGCGGCGTCGAATGAGCAGTTCTTC. Translating it yields CASSGGLAASNEQFF. The rearrangement uses TRBV6-4 and TRBJ2-1; 11 positions match TRBD2. CDR3 length: 15 residues. J lost 7 bases, V lost 4 bases, and 6 bases had no gene match. Germline CDR1 MRHNA, CDR2 SNTAGT.

The rearrangement joins TRBV28 to TRBJ2-7; the D is unclear. The germline V gene has CDR1 MDHEN and CDR2 SYDVKM. The V gene lost 3 bases and the J gene lost 7 bases, with 13 bases spanning the gap. CDR3 length: 13 amino acids. CDR3 sequence reads: CASSLGSFLEQYF. In DNA, the CDR3 is TGTGCCAGCAGTTTGGGCTCCTTTTTAGAGCAGTACTTC.

The genes are TRBV5-4 and TRBJ1-1; tentative D call: TRBD1 (5 bases). This CDR3 comprises 15 residues. V shed 0 bases and J shed 2 bases, with 11 bases lying between them. The germline CDR1 and CDR2 sequences are SGHNT and YYREEE (reference sequence). The CDR3 DNA reads as TGTGCCAGCAGCTTGGGAATCGGGACTAACACTGAAGCTTTCTTT. Its protein product is CASSLGIGTNTEAFF.

Concerning this clone: The DNA is left out, because the CDR3 cannot be placed on it with certainty; the CDR3 is given as TCRdb lists it. The chain uses TRBV1 and TRBJ2-7; the table's TRBD2 call for D was not verified on the DNA. TRBV1 is a pseudogene locus. The CDR3 length is 15 residues, termini included. The CDR3 is CTSNRWANGTYEQYF.